This record covers a single T cell receptor beta chain. The read finishes 3 residues shy of the CDR3 end, and the germline J gene is used to complete it. The identical CDR3 is also encoded by other nucleotide sequences in the sample. V was clipped by 1 base and J by 3 bases, with 13 bases between them. Germline values: CDR1 MNHNS, CDR2 SASEGT. The CDR3 contains 15 residues. Prevalent HPV16 infections were excluded; only incident single HPV16 infections included. The data were obtained in a study of T cells in women clearing cervical HPV infection. Study context: Blood came at first lesion visit for cases, post-clearance for controls.

Some clones are missing from TCRdb's copy, which holds only in-frame ones; the method was immunoSEQ multiplex PCR. Recorded for this sample: tens of thousands of clones. The receptor was derived from a woman aged 18-70 years with a cervical HPV16 infection that either progressed to CIN3+ or cleared (not recorded which). This rearrangement joins TRBV6-1 to TRBJ2-7, with D possibly being TRBD1 (5 bases). The sequenced sample consisted of blood buffy coat. The sequenced CDR3 bases are TGTGCCAGCAGTGAAGTGAGACAGATTAACTACGAG. Amino acids: CASSEVRQINYE. The entire CDR3 protein is CASSEVRQINYEQYF.